These T cell receptor beta chains were read from a single sample in a study of metastatic and nonmetastatic thyroid tumors. TCRdb re-processed the PCR reads through MiXCR. Here the sample spans 30,000 or so clones, 20% to 30% being singletons. Sequencing was performed on blood. These receptors came from a female donor with papillary thyroid cancer or a benign thyroid nodule (not recorded which). Some clones in this sample may be carry-over from other donors' samples. Both conserved end residues are part of each CDR3.

TRBV20-1	TRBJ1-1	CSAWKGGETEAFF
TRBV20-1	TRBJ2-7	CSAREGRDYEQYF
TRBV9	TRBJ2-6	CASSPPTRTGAYVVTF
TRBV2	TRBJ1-4	CASIRTGPNEKLFF
TRBV6-1	TRBJ2-1	CASSLTSAAYNEQFF
TRBV30	TRBJ1-1	CAWSRQGNTEAFF
TRBV20-1	TRBJ2-5	CSAVPDSSQETQYF
TRBV20-1	TRBJ1-2	CSARESSYGYTF
TRBV6-1	TRBJ2-7	CASSPGFRHHEQYF
TRBV20-1	TRBJ2-2	CSARDQDPGELFF
TRBV5-1	TRBJ2-3	CASSIAQGADTQYF
TRBV20-1	TRBJ1-2	CSAPTGQITNYGYTF
TRBV28	TRBJ2-7	CASSWRGQGAYEQYF
TRBV5-4	TRBJ2-7	CASSQDRGDEQYF
TRBV7-2	TRBJ1-1	CASSLTGNTEAFF
TRBV11-1	TRBJ2-1	CASSPEGEVGYNEQFF
TRBV11-2	TRBJ1-1	CASSPGGGGEAFF
TRBV10-3	TRBJ2-5	CAISESGGSQETQYF
TRBV5-8	TRBJ1-3	CASSSAGGARGPGNTIYF
TRBV19	TRBJ1-2	CASTQGDRGPDYTF
TRBV9	TRBJ1-6	CASSVQNSPLHF
TRBV28	TRBJ2-3	CASISHGTSTDTQYF
TRBV9	TRBJ2-7	CASSAEGGTGFYEQYF